One sample yielded the 10 T cell receptor beta chains listed below, sequenced in a study of shared clonotypes between healthy human individuals. TCRdb keeps only in-frame clones here, not all; method: immunoSEQ multiplex PCR. Counted here are some 2.4 million clones, approximately 94% occurring once; the ten biggest clones make up 0.36%. The sample consisted of naive CD4+ T cells from PBMCs. The sample's subset: CD45RA+ positively selected. The receptor source for this set is a man younger than 30 in good health. Some clones in this sample may be carry-over from other donors' samples.

The chain couples TRBV9 to TRBJ2-2, with D perhaps matching TRBD1 or TRBD2 (5 bases each). Trimming shortened V by 0 bases and J by 7 bases, and 13 bases separated the two germline ends. Germline V gives CDR1 SGDLS, CDR2 YYNGEE. The CDR3 covers 15 residues. CDR3 nucleotides: TGTGCCAGCAGCGTAGTCGGGACCATAAGCGGGGAGCTGTTTTTT. Translated, it gives CASSVVGTISGELFF.

This clone was observed once. The chain joins TRBV28 to TRBJ2-5; TRBD1 might be the D (5 bases). V dropped 6 bases and J dropped 0 bases, with 11 bases sitting between them. Germline CDR1 and CDR2: MDHEN and SYDVKM. This CDR3 contains 14 residues. CDR3 in DNA: TGTGCCAGCAGCCGGACAACCAACCAAGAGACCCAGTACTTC. It codes for CASSRTTNQETQYF.

The chain employs TRBV9 and TRBJ1-3; the D gene is possibly TRBD1 (6 bases). The ends were cut back, 4 bases at V and 4 bases at J, with 15 bases in the middle. Looked up from germline, CDR1 is SGDLS and CDR2 is YYNGEE. The CDR3 length is 15 residues. CDR3: CASSPSFDRGNTIYF. DNA of the CDR3: TGTGCCAGCAGCCCCTCATTCGACAGGGGAAACACCATATATTTT.

This chain links TRBV6-4 with TRBJ2-6; no definite D call. Germline CDR1 is MRHNA and CDR2 is SNTAGT. V gave up 4 bases and J gave up 0 bases, with 4 bases separating them. The CDR3 is made up of 14 amino acids. The CDR3 nucleotides are TGTGCCAGCAGTGCGGTCTCTGGGGCCAACGTCCTGACTTTC. The encoded protein is CASSAVSGANVLTF.

The rearrangement uses TRBV30 and TRBJ1-5; unclear D gene. The length of the CDR3 is 15 residues. The V end was cut by 0 bases, the J end by 1 base, with 10 bases between. Germline V gene lookup returns CDR1 GTSNPN and CDR2 SVGIG (reference sequence). DNA of the CDR3: TGTGCCTGGAGTGTGGGGAGTACGAGCAATCAGCCCCAGCATTTT. The encoded protein is CAWSVGSTSNQPQHF.

CDR3 sequence: CASSPMDRWTGELFF. The CDR3 coding sequence is TGTGCCAGCAGTCCTATGGACAGGTGGACCGGGGAGCTGTTTTTT. The gene calls are TRBV13 and TRBJ2-2; the match to TRBD1 covers 7 bases. CDR3 size: 15 residues. V lost 6 bases to trimming and J lost 5 bases; unmatched junction nucleotides: 9. Germline CDR1 is PRHDT and CDR2 is FYEKMQ (reference sequence).

The chain recombines TRBV7-9 with TRBJ1-6; TRBD1 matches 9 bases. CDR1 is SEHNR, CDR2 FQNEAQ, per germline (reference sequence). V lost 4 bases and J lost 9; bases outside the gene matches: 10. This CDR3 has 16 residues. The CDR3 sequence: CASSSRSGQGISPLHF. In DNA form, the CDR3 reads TGTGCCAGCAGCTCAAGGTCGGGACAGGGAATTTCACCCCTCCACTTT.

The sample holds a few counts of this clone. The chain recombines TRBV30 with TRBJ1-1; no firm D call. Germline V gene lookup returns CDR1 GTSNPN and CDR2 SVGIG (reference sequence). There are 13 residues in the CDR3. The V gene lost 1 base and the J gene lost 1 base, with 7 bases spanning the gap. For the CDR3, the DNA is TGTGCCTGGAGTGCCAACACGAACACTGAAGCTTTCTTT. Protein sequence: CAWSANTNTEAFF.

This clone was detected only once. The chain joins TRBV28 to TRBJ2-7; 8 bases map to TRBD1. Trimming cost V 4 bases and J 2 bases; bases outside gene matches: 10. In germline, CDR1 is MDHEN, CDR2 SYDVKM. This CDR3 comprises 16 residues. The DNA for the CDR3 is TGTGCCAGCAGTTCGGTGATGAGGACAGGGACCTACGAGCAGTACTTC. Amino acids: CASSSVMRTGTYEQYF.

The chain joins TRBV27 to TRBJ2-5, with D possibly TRBD2 on 6 matching bases. The CDR3 is made up of 17 amino acids. Germline V gene data show CDR1 as MNHEY and CDR2 as SMNVEV (reference sequence). V gave up 5 bases and J gave up 3 bases, with 22 bases separating them. The CDR3 loop is CASSPVYEAVAEETQYF. The CDR3 coding sequence is TGTGCCAGCAGTCCGGTTTACGAGGCGGTAGCGGAAGAGACCCAGTACTTC.